The clone carrying this T cell receptor beta chain was counted at least ten times. TCRdb reprocessed the 5' RACE reads with MiXCR, giving one entry per CDR3 protein. The table has 45,000 to 60,000 distinct CDR3 sequences, 5.5% to 6% seen once. Trimming cost V 6 bases and J 1 base, with 10 bases left between them. Germline CDR1 SGHRS, CDR2 YFSETQ. This CDR3 spans 13 amino acids. This sample is part of a study of T cells after yellow fever vaccination. This chain connects TRBV5-1 to TRBJ1-1; D is ambiguous. The specimen was PBMCs, either bulk or a sorted T-cell subset (CD4+, CD8+, memory, or dextramer-sorted; not recorded which), collected on the day of the yellow fever booster vaccination. The sequence was collected from a man younger than 30 who received the YFV17D yellow fever vaccine. The CDR3 coding sequence is TGCGCCAGCACCCCGAACAGGAACACTGAAGCTTTCTTT. Translating gives CASTPNRNTEAFF. The complete variable domain, with remaining parts taken from reference TRBV5-1 and TRBJ1-1, reads KAGVTQTPRYLIKTRGQQVTLSCSPISGHRSVSWYQQTPGQGLQFLFEYFSETQRNKGNFPGRFSGRQFSNSRSEMNVSTLELGDSALYLCASTPNRNTEAFFGQGTRLTVV.